Listed below are T cell receptor beta chains from one sample, sequenced in a study of blood T cell repertoires in COVID-19. Sequencing was performed with immunoSEQ multiplex PCR; in TCRdb, only in-frame clones are kept and a portion is missing. The sample carries about 75,000 clones, 85% to 90% recorded once. The sequenced material came from peripheral blood. These receptors were collected from a human donor in a cohort sampled during active COVID-19. The CDR3 runs from the conserved cysteine through the conserved F or W. The D gene is left open where the match is weak. The size of a clone is reported for some rows only, either as once, few or many, or as a class for expanded clones.

d_gene: .; v_gene: TRBV11-2; abundance: few; j_gene: TRBJ2-7; CDR3aa: CASSLDVAYEQYF; CDR3nt: TGTGCCAGCAGCTTAGACGTAGCCTACGAGCAGTACTTC
d_gene: .; v_gene: TRBV3-1/TRBV3-2; abundance: .; j_gene: TRBJ1-4; CDR3aa: CASSQDRREKLFF; CDR3nt: TGTGCCAGCAGCCAAGATCGGCGGGAAAAACTGTTTTTT
d_gene: .; v_gene: TRBV6-2/TRBV6-3; abundance: .; j_gene: TRBJ2-5; CDR3aa: CASSYSAPETQYF; CDR3nt: TGTGCCAGCAGTTACTCGGCCCCGGAGACCCAGTACTTC
d_gene: .; v_gene: TRBV12-5; abundance: .; j_gene: TRBJ1-2; CDR3aa: CASGFPGGDYGYTF; CDR3nt: TGTGCTAGTGGTTTCCCGGGGGGCGACTATGGCTACACCTTC
d_gene: TRBD2; v_gene: TRBV7-3; abundance: .; j_gene: TRBJ2-1; CDR3aa: CASRAGTSGSEQFF; CDR3nt: TGTGCCAGCAGGGCCGGGACTAGCGGTAGTGAGCAGTTCTTC
d_gene: .; v_gene: TRBV7-9; abundance: .; j_gene: TRBJ1-4; CDR3aa: CASSLSGSVEKLFF; CDR3nt: TGTGCCAGCAGCTTAAGCGGCTCAGTTGAAAAACTGTTTTTT
d_gene: TRBD1; v_gene: TRBV25-1; abundance: .; j_gene: TRBJ1-4; CDR3aa: CASSKNRDRVREKLFF; CDR3nt: TGTGCCAGCAGTAAAAACCGGGACAGGGTACGGGAAAAACTGTTTTTT
d_gene: TRBD2; v_gene: TRBV7-6; abundance: .; j_gene: TRBJ2-3; CDR3aa: CASSSAGGADTQYF; CDR3nt: TGTGCCAGCAGCTCAGCGGGAGGGGCAGATACGCAGTATTTT
d_gene: .; v_gene: TRBV7-9; abundance: .; j_gene: TRBJ2-1; CDR3aa: CASSVTGNEQFF; CDR3nt: TGTGCCAGCAGCGTCACAGGGAATGAGCAGTTCTTC
d_gene: .; v_gene: TRBV15; abundance: .; j_gene: TRBJ1-5; CDR3aa: CATSRQGNSNQPQHF; CDR3nt: TGTGCCACCAGCCGGCAGGGGAATAGCAATCAGCCCCAGCATTTT
d_gene: .; v_gene: TRBV12-3/TRBV12-4; abundance: .; j_gene: TRBJ2-5; CDR3aa: CASSLQGGGTQYF; CDR3nt: TGTGCCAGCAGTTTACAGGGGGGAGGGACCCAGTACTTC
d_gene: TRBD1; v_gene: TRBV3-1/TRBV3-2; abundance: .; j_gene: TRBJ1-2; CDR3aa: CASNGQGPYGYTF; CDR3nt: TGTGCCAGCAACGGACAGGGGCCCTATGGCTACACCTTC
d_gene: .; v_gene: TRBV6-6; abundance: .; j_gene: TRBJ2-2; CDR3aa: CASSSIRGGTGELFF; CDR3nt: TGTGCCAGCAGCTCCATTCGGGGTGGGACCGGGGAGCTGTTTTTT